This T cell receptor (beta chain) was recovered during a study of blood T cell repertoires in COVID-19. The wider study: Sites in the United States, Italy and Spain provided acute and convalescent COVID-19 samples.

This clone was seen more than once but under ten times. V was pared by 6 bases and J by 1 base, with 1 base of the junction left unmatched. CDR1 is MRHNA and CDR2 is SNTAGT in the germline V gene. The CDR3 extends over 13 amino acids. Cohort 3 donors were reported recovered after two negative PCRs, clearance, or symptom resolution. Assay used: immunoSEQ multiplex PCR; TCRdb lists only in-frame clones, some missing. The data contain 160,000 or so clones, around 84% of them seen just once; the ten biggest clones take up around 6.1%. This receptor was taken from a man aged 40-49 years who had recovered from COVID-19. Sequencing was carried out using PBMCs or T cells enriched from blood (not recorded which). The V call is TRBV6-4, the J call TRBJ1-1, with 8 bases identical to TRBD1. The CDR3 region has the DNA TGTGCCAGCAGGACAGGGGCGAACACTGAAGCTTTCTTT. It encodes CASRTGANTEAFF.